Given below is one T cell receptor beta chain in context. These data originate in a study of spatial heterogeneity in lung cancer. Study-level background: Samples were obtained from roughly 65 donors, all untreated early-stage non-small cell lung cancer patients. Detected beta-chain sequences consistently exceeded alpha-chain sequences. Any follow-up PBMC samples that were available went on to be sequenced, and the median time to follow-up was roughly 2 years after resection.

V trimming: 2 bases; J trimming: 4 bases; junction bases outside the gene matches: 4. CDR1 and CDR2 (germline): MDHEN, SYDVKM. The CDR3 sequence is 15 residues long. Noted time point: blood at routine non-recurrence follow-up after resection. TCRdb reprocessed the 5' RACE reads with MiXCR, giving one entry per CDR3 protein. The sample yields about 16,000 distinct CDR3 sequences, about 6% seen once. The specimen was PBMCs, collected at follow-up. The source of this sequence is a male donor with early-stage non-small cell lung cancer. The chain joins TRBV28 to TRBJ2-3, with 9 bases aligning to TRBD2. The CDR3 nucleotides read TGTGCCAGCAGTTTAGTAGCGGGAGCTCCAGATACGCAGTATTTT. Encoded protein: CASSLVAGAPDTQYF.